This T cell receptor beta chain was identified during a study of control samples from healthy donors and cancer patients. V lost 4 bases, J lost 5 bases, and 11 bases lay in between. This CDR3 is 13 amino acids long. The germline V gene has CDR1 LGHDT and CDR2 YNNKEL (reference sequence). Profiling relied on immunoSEQ multiplex PCR, and the TCRdb table lists in-frame clones only, not all of them. The sample holds about 70,000 clones, around 87% seen once. Sample: PBMCs. The source of this sequence is a woman aged 45-65 years with head and neck cancer. V usage is TRBV3-1 (or the pseudogene TRBV3-2) and J usage is TRBJ2-5, with D possibly TRBD1 on 5 matching bases. CDR3 in amino acids: CASSLQQAETQYF. The CDR3, as DNA: TGTGCCAGCAGCCTTCAACAGGCTGAGACCCAGTACTTC.